This T cell receptor (beta chain) was captured by sequencing in a study of spatial heterogeneity in lung cancer. Study as a whole: Among detected sequences, beta-chain ones consistently exceeded alpha-chain ones in number.

Time point: sample taken at primary tumor resection. The sequenced material consisted of unsorted whole RNA from tumor, nontumor lung or frozen PBMC. Study-wide results and caveats: Blood contained ubiquitous expanded tumor TCRs more at resection than at follow-up.

This clonotype showed up many times. As yet, its antigen is unknown. TCRdb redid the calling of the 5' RACE reads with MiXCR, one entry per CDR3 protein. Of tens of thousands of distinct CDR3 sequences in the sample, approximately 7% were seen once. The TCR was taken from a female donor with early-stage non-small cell lung cancer. Sequenced material: PBMCs, taken at surgery.

The CDR3 sequence: CASSHKRGQETQYF. The CDR3 nucleotides are TGTGCCAGCTCACATAAGCGGGGCCAAGAGACCCAGTACTTC. The chain couples TRBV2 to TRBJ2-5, with 7 bases lining up with TRBD2. The CDR3 sequence is 14 residues long. The germline V gene has CDR1 SNHLY and CDR2 FYNNEI. J lost 1 base, V lost 8 bases, and 7 bases had no gene match.